This passage covers 26 T cell receptor beta chains from one sample sequenced in a study of T cell changes during pregnancy in multiple sclerosis. Generated by immunoSEQ multiplex PCR, the TCRdb table keeps only in-frame clones and is missing some. The table records tens of thousands of clones, roughly 90% of them present only once. The sample in question was peripheral blood, obtained in the first trimester of pregnancy. Source of these receptors: a female donor in good health, enrolled as a control in a pregnancy study.

The rearrangement joins TRBV11-1 to TRBJ2-1; 7 bases are shared with TRBD1. CDR3 size: 18 residues. The ends lost 0 bases at V and 4 bases at J; junction bases unmatched: 12. CDR1 SGHAT and CDR2 FQDESV come from the germline V gene (reference sequence). CDR3 in DNA: TGTGCCAGCAGCTTAGCGTTTTCGGGACAGACAAGATACAATGAGCAGTTCTTC. Translated: CASSLAFSGQTRYNEQFF.

The rearrangement links TRBV6-5 to TRBJ1-3; tentative D call: TRBD1 (6 bases). Deletions cut 7 bases from V and 2 bases from J, with 15 bases between. Germline CDR1 is MNHEY and CDR2 is SVGAGI. The CDR3 sequence is 15 residues long. The CDR3 coding sequence is TGTGCCAGCATCAAACCAGGGGCGGCTGGAAACACCATATATTTT. Translated: CASIKPGAAGNTIYF.

This rearrangement joins TRBV5-6 to TRBJ2-3; D ambiguous. V was pared by 3 bases and J by 1 base, with 3 bases between. CDR1 SGHDT and CDR2 YYEEEE come from the germline V gene. CDR3 length equals 12 residues. As DNA, the CDR3 is TGTGCCAGCAGCTCGGGCACAGATACGCAGTATTTT. Amino acids: CASSSGTDTQYF.

The chain uses TRBV10-3 and TRBJ2-7; D is possibly TRBD1 (6 bases). The germline V gene encodes CDR1 ENHRY and CDR2 SYGVKD. Trimming cost V 4 bases and J 3 bases, with 13 bases left between them. There are 14 residues in the CDR3. The CDR3 spells CAISAPGHNYEQYF. The CDR3 region has the DNA TGTGCCATCAGTGCTCCGGGACACAACTACGAGCAGTACTTC.

This chain connects TRBV5-6 to TRBJ1-6; maybe TRBD1 (5 bases). Trimming cost V 5 bases and J 5 bases, with 14 bases left between them. CDR3 length equals 15 residues. Germline V gene lookup returns CDR1 SGHDT and CDR2 YYEEEE. The CDR3 sequence is CASRRLRVNNSPLHF. The DNA for the CDR3 is TGTGCCAGCAGACGACTCAGGGTAAATAATTCACCCCTCCACTTT. Filled out from reference TRBV5-6 and TRBJ1-6, the complete variable domain reads DAGVTQSPTHLIKTRGQQVTLRCSPKSGHDTVSWYQQALGQGPQFIFQYYEEEERQRGNFPDRFSGHQFPNYSSELNVNALLLGDSALYLCASRRLRVNNSPLHFGNGTRLTVT.

Details on this clone: Other nucleotide sequences from this sample produce the same CDR3. V usage is TRBV4-2 and J usage is TRBJ2-3; D might be TRBD2 (6 bases). V was clipped by 1 base and J by 3 bases, with 8 bases between them. CDR1 LGHNA and CDR2 YNFKEQ come from the germline V gene. The CDR3 sequence is 14 residues long. As DNA, the CDR3 is TGTGCCAGCAGCCAAGCTGGGGGGACAGATACGCAGTATTTT. Amino acids: CASSQAGGTDTQYF.

The chain carries TRBV6-5 and TRBJ2-3; 10 positions match TRBD1. The J segment lost 1 base and the V segment lost 3 bases, leaving 4 bases of the junction unmatched. Germline CDR1 MNHEY, CDR2 SVGAGI. The length of the CDR3 is 16 residues. This CDR3 is CASSYLGTGGTDTQYF. The CDR3 bases are TGTGCCAGCAGTTATCTCGGGACAGGGGGCACAGATACGCAGTATTTT.

The J gene is TRBJ2-2, the V gene TRBV6-5; possibly TRBD1 for D (6 bases). The V gene's germline CDR1 is MNHEY and CDR2 SVGAGI. V was shortened by 2 bases and J by 3 bases, with 10 bases between the two germline ends. The CDR3 has 15 residues. The CDR3 nucleotides are TGTGCCAGCAGTTACCTGGGGGCGGACACCGGGGAGCTGTTTTTT. Amino acids: CASSYLGADTGELFF.

This chain uses TRBV6-5 with TRBJ1-3, with D perhaps TRBD1 (5 bases). CDR3 size: 15 residues. Germline loops: CDR1 MNHEY, CDR2 SVGAGI. V lost 6 bases and J 2 bases, leaving 14 bases between the germline ends. This CDR3 is CASSRLGTAGNTIYF. The CDR3 nucleotides are TGTGCCAGCAGCCGCCTAGGGACTGCTGGAAACACCATATATTTT.

The chain employs TRBV6-4 and TRBJ2-1, with 7 bases lining up with TRBD1. Germline V CDR1 and CDR2: MRHNA, SNTAGT. With V trimmed by 2 bases and J by 8 bases, 9 bases remained unmatched. The CDR3 runs 15 residues. The CDR3, as DNA: TGTGCCAGCAGTGACCGGGACAGCTTTGTGGATGAGCAGTTCTTC. This sequence encodes CASSDRDSFVDEQFF.

V gene TRBV9 combines with J gene TRBJ2-3; no clear D gene. Deletions cut 4 bases from V and 1 base from J, with 7 bases between. The CDR3 extends over 13 amino acids. Germline loops: CDR1 SGDLS, CDR2 YYNGEE. CDR3: CASSRGGTDTQYF. CDR3 in DNA: TGTGCCAGCAGCAGAGGAGGCACAGATACGCAGTATTTT.

The rearrangement uses TRBV11-1 and TRBJ2-5; D gene uncertain. V lost 2 bases and J lost 2, with 6 bases in between. Germline lookup yields CDR1 SGHAT and CDR2 FQDESV (reference sequence). The CDR3 sequence is 13 residues long. The CDR3 nucleotides are TGTGCCAGCAGCTTAACTACACAAGAGACCCAGTACTTC. This codes for CASSLTTQETQYF.

The chain combines TRBV7-9 with TRBJ1-2; no firm D call. Germline CDR1 SEHNR, CDR2 FQNEAQ (reference sequence). The CDR3 totals 14 residues. V shed 5 bases and J shed 0 bases, with 10 bases lying between them. The CDR3 sequence: CASSTLSPNYGYTF. Written as DNA, the CDR3 is TGTGCCAGCAGCACCCTAAGTCCTAACTATGGCTACACCTTC.

This chain links TRBV7-3 with TRBJ1-6, with D unresolved. This CDR3 spans 16 amino acids. CDR1 and CDR2 (germline): SGHTA, FQGTGA. The V end lost 3 bases, the J end lost 7 bases, and 16 bases lay between the germline ends. Written as DNA, the CDR3 is TGTGCCAGCAGCTTTGTATCAAGCCCGGAGAATTCACCCCTCCACTTT. Translating gives CASSFVSSPENSPLHF.

This clone has only a few counts. CDR3 amino acids: CASSSPASSGNTIYF. As DNA, the CDR3 is TGTGCCAGCAGTTCCCCTGCGAGCTCTGGAAACACCATATATTTT. The rearrangement uses TRBV6-5 and TRBJ1-3; D is unclear. This CDR3 spans 15 amino acids. Germline V lookup: CDR1 MNHEY, CDR2 SVGAGI. Trimming took 4 bases from V and 0 from J, leaving 10 bases between them.

The rearrangement joins TRBV11-2 to TRBJ2-7; possibly TRBD2 for D (5 bases). Per the germline V gene, CDR1 is SGHAT and CDR2 is FQNNGV. The CDR3 runs 13 residues. V lost 1 base, J lost 2 bases, and 6 bases lay in between. The chain's CDR3 is CASSLGRAYEQYF. The CDR3 bases are TGTGCCAGCAGCTTAGGGCGGGCCTACGAGCAGTACTTC.

The chain is built from TRBV6-1 and TRBJ2-1; 11 bases map to TRBD1. Germline CDR1 reads MNHNS; CDR2 reads SASEGT. The CDR3 covers 14 residues. The V segment lost 9 bases and the J segment 9 bases; nucleotides outside the gene matches: 10. The CDR3 DNA follows: TGTGCCAGTCTACCGGACAGGGGGCGGGCTGAGCAGTTCTTC. Its translation: CASLPDRGRAEQFF.

CDR3 loop: CASSQNIPARGGVSYNSPLHF. The CDR3 coding sequence is TGCGCCAGCAGCCAAAACATTCCCGCTAGAGGGGGGGTCTCCTATAATTCACCCCTCCACTTT. The rearrangement uses TRBV4-3 and TRBJ1-6; perhaps TRBD1 as D (6 bases). Trimming removed 2 bases at V and 0 bases at J, with 23 bases between. Germline V CDR1 and CDR2: LGHNA, YSLEER. The CDR3 is 21 residues long.

The chain is built from TRBV29-1 and TRBJ2-7, with D perhaps TRBD2 (6 bases). V lost 6 bases to trimming and J lost 5 bases, with 17 bases between them. This CDR3 is 13 amino acids long. Germline CDR1 reads SQVTM; CDR2 reads ANQGSEA. The CDR3 DNA is TGCAGCGTCGCTACTAGCCCGGTCCACGAGCAGTACTTC. As protein: CSVATSPVHEQYF.

V is TRBV7-8 and J is TRBJ1-5; 10 nucleotides line up with TRBD1. The V and J ends lost 5 bases and 6 bases, in that order; junction bases with no gene match: 7. The length of the CDR3 is 15 residues. CDR1 SGHVS and CDR2 FQNEAQ come from the germline V gene. The CDR3 here is CASSQWGQGSQPQHF. CDR3 nucleotide sequence: TGTGCCAGCAGCCAGTGGGGACAGGGGTCTCAGCCCCAGCATTTT.

V gene TRBV19 combines with J gene TRBJ1-1, with 8 bases fitting TRBD1. The V segment lost 6 bases and the J segment 0 bases; nucleotides outside the gene matches: 12. The CDR3 loop spans 17 amino acids. The V gene's germline CDR1 is LNHDA and CDR2 SQIVND (reference sequence). CDR3 sequence (DNA): TGTGCCAGTAGGGACAGGGAGTCCTTTTCCGTGAACACTGAAGCTTTCTTT. Protein: CASRDRESFSVNTEAFF. Full variable domain (missing parts from reference TRBV19 and TRBJ1-1): DGGITQSPKYLFRKEGQNVTLSCEQNLNHDAMYWYRQDPGQGLRLIYYSQIVNDFQKGDIAEGYSVSREKKESFPLTVTSAQKNPTAFYLCASRDRESFSVNTEAFFGQGTRLTVV.

The CDR3 DNA is TGTGCCAGCAGTTGGGACAGAGCCACTGAAGCTTTCTTT. Its protein product is CASSWDRATEAFF. The rearrangement uses TRBV28 and TRBJ1-1; 7 bases are a match to TRBD1. V was pared by 4 bases and J by 4 bases, with 3 bases of the junction left unmatched. Germline assignment: CDR1 MDHEN and CDR2 SYDVKM. There are 13 residues in the CDR3.

A few counts support this clone. The chain has TRBV5-6 and TRBJ1-1, with D tentatively TRBD1 (5 bases). The germline V and J ends were trimmed by 2 bases and 4 bases, with 9 bases remaining between them. The CDR3 contains 13 residues. CDR1 SGHDT and CDR2 YYEEEE come from the germline V gene. CDR3 protein: CASSFGGVTEAFF. The CDR3 nucleotides are TGTGCCAGCAGCTTTGGAGGGGTCACTGAAGCTTTCTTT.

The CDR3 nucleotides read TGTGCCAGCAGCTTGGGGACAGGGGGCAAGGAGACCCAGTACTTC. It yields the protein CASSLGTGGKETQYF. J is TRBJ2-5 and V is TRBV5-8; 11 bases align to TRBD1. J gave up 5 bases and V 0 bases, and 3 bases lay outside the gene matches. Germline V gene lookup returns CDR1 SGHTS and CDR2 YDEGEE. The CDR3 length is 15 residues. Full variable domain (missing parts from reference TRBV5-8 and TRBJ2-5): EAGVTQSPTHLIKTRGQQATLRCSPISGHTSVYWYQQALGLGLQFLLWYDEGEERNRGNFPPRFSGRQFPNYSSELNVNALELEDSALYLCASSLGTGGKETQYFGPGTRLLVL.

The DNA of the CDR3 is TGTGCCAGCAGTTTACTTTCCTCGGAGATTTACAATGAGCAGTTCTTC. Translating it yields CASSLLSSEIYNEQFF. The chain joins TRBV27 to TRBJ2-1; D not certain. V lost 2 bases to trimming and J lost 4 bases, with 15 bases between them. CDR1 is MNHEY and CDR2 is SMNVEV in the germline V gene (reference sequence). The CDR3 has 16 amino acids.

The gene calls are TRBV6-6 and TRBJ1-6; the match to TRBD1 covers 7 bases. Trimming cost V 6 bases and J 7 bases; bases outside gene matches: 0. This CDR3 comprises 12 residues. CDR1 is MNHNY and CDR2 is SVGAGI in the germline V gene (reference sequence). The CDR3 coding sequence is TGTGCCAGCAGGACAGGGAATTCACCCCTCCACTTT. Protein sequence: CASRTGNSPLHF.